The next 14 T cell receptor beta chains were all read from a single sample in a study of T cell clonotyping in hematopoietic cell transplantation. The method was immunoSEQ multiplex PCR; TCRdb's version includes in-frame clones alone and lacks a portion of them. The sample gives about 43,000 clones, 95% of which show up once; around 1% is in the top ten. The sequencing input was peripheral blood mononuclear cells. The receptor source for this set is a man aged 25-45 years in good health. Some clones in this sample may be carry-over from other donors' samples.

The J gene is TRBJ2-3, the V gene TRBV7-9; TRBD2 matches at 13 bases. J was trimmed by 4 bases and V by 5 bases; bases with no gene match: 6. The CDR3 is 16 amino acids. Germline V gene data show CDR1 as SEHNR and CDR2 as FQNEAQ (reference sequence). CDR3 bases: TGTGCCAGCAGCACTAGACTAGCGGGGGGTTCAGATACGCAGTATTTT. It is translated as CASSTRLAGGSDTQYF.

This chain joins TRBV9 and TRBJ2-3; D tentatively reads TRBD1 or TRBD2 (5 bases each). Germline V gene data show CDR1 as SGDLS and CDR2 as YYNGEE. The V gene lost 5 bases and the J gene lost 1 base, with 14 bases spanning the gap. The CDR3 sequence is 15 residues long. The CDR3 DNA reads TGTGCCAGCAGTCGTGGGGGTGGCCGCACAGATACGCAGTATTTT. Translated: CASSRGGGRTDTQYF.

The rearrangement uses TRBV4-1 and TRBJ2-3; D is ambiguous. This CDR3 has 15 residues. V was cut by 1 base and J by 2 bases, with 10 bases left in between. Germline assignment: CDR1 MGHRA and CDR2 YSYEKL. CDR3 in amino acids: CASSQVRDFTDTQYF. The CDR3, as DNA: TGCGCCAGCAGCCAAGTAAGGGATTTCACAGATACGCAGTATTTT.

This clone was seen only once. The chain employs TRBV2 and TRBJ1-2; D not certain. Germline V gene data show CDR1 as SNHLY and CDR2 as FYNNEI. This CDR3 is built from 11 residues. Trimming took 3 bases from V and 8 from J, leaving 7 bases between them. The CDR3 spells CASSDQFGYTF. In DNA, the CDR3 is TGTGCCAGCAGTGATCAGTTCGGCTACACCTTC.

This rearrangement joins TRBV27 to TRBJ2-1, with TRBD2 matching over 10 bases. Germline V lookup: CDR1 MNHEY, CDR2 SMNVEV (reference sequence). The V and J ends lost 6 bases and 6 bases, in that order; junction bases with no gene match: 5. CDR3 length: 14 amino acids. The CDR3 protein is CASRWTSGFNEQFF. CDR3 DNA sequence: TGTGCCAGCAGGTGGACTAGCGGCTTCAATGAGCAGTTCTTC.

This sequence joins TRBV9 and TRBJ2-7; 8 bases match TRBD2. Trimming took 1 base from V and 3 from J; bases not matched to a gene: 3. The germline CDR1 and CDR2 sequences are SGDLS and YYNGEE. CDR3 size: 14 residues. This chain's CDR3 is CASSVSSGGYEQYF. The CDR3 DNA reads TGTGCCAGCAGCGTATCCAGCGGGGGCTACGAGCAGTACTTC.

This chain uses TRBV9 with TRBJ2-5; the D is unclear. This CDR3 spans 14 amino acids. The V and J ends lost 0 bases and 5 bases respectively, with 11 bases between them. Germline V gene data show CDR1 as SGDLS and CDR2 as YYNGEE. DNA for the CDR3: TGTGCCAGCAGCGTAGGCTCCCTCGAGGAGACCCAGTACTTC. It translates to CASSVGSLEETQYF.

The J gene is TRBJ1-3, the V gene TRBV9; D unresolved. Germline CDR1 is SGDLS and CDR2 is YYNGEE. The V end lost 3 bases, the J end lost 2 bases, and 12 bases lay between the germline ends. This CDR3 has 15 amino acids. CDR3 DNA: TGTGCCAGCAGCGCACTAATTGGGGCTGGAAACACCATATATTTT. This encodes CASSALIGAGNTIYF.

This clone occurred once. The chain carries TRBV5-1 and TRBJ1-3; D unclear. V lost 3 bases to trimming and J lost 3 bases, with 10 bases between them. Germline V gives CDR1 SGHRS, CDR2 YFSETQ. CDR3 size: 14 residues. This CDR3 reads CASSWGGSGNTIYF. The CDR3 DNA is TGCGCCAGCAGCTGGGGTGGCAGTGGAAACACCATATATTTT.

The rearrangement joins TRBV4-2 to TRBJ1-1, with D hard to call. CDR1 is LGHNA and CDR2 is YNFKEQ in the germline V gene. V lost 6 bases to trimming and J lost 1 base, with 3 bases between them. CDR3 length: 11 amino acids. The DNA for the CDR3 is TGTGCCAGCAGGGGGAACACTGAAGCTTTCTTT. Its protein product is CASRGNTEAFF.

The rearrangement uses TRBV7-3 and TRBJ1-2; TRBD1 agrees at 9 bases. The V segment lost 5 bases and the J segment 8 bases; nucleotides outside the gene matches: 12. This CDR3 contains 15 residues. The germline CDR1 and CDR2 sequences are SGHTA and FQGTGA. In nucleotides, the CDR3 is TGTGCCAGCAGCCCTATGGGGGGGGACAGGGCCGGCTACACCTTC. Translating gives CASSPMGGDRAGYTF.

This clone was recorded a few times. V is TRBV5-1 and J is TRBJ1-3; D is undetermined. Trimming stripped 4 bases from V and 2 bases from J, with 22 bases between. Germline V gene lookup returns CDR1 SGHRS and CDR2 YFSETQ. The CDR3 runs 18 residues. This CDR3 is CASSPRYQIPFPGNTIYF. CDR3 sequence (DNA): TGCGCCAGCAGCCCCCGATACCAGATCCCATTCCCTGGAAACACCATATATTTT.

V usage is TRBV29-1 and J usage is TRBJ1-2; possibly TRBD1 for D (6 bases). This CDR3 is built from 13 residues. The V gene's germline CDR1 is SQVTM and CDR2 ANQGSEA. Trimming stripped 7 bases from V and 8 bases from J, with 20 bases between. DNA of the CDR3: TGCAGCGCTCGAGGGGGGACGACTAGAGGCTACACCTTC. Residues: CSARGGTTRGYTF.

The chain links TRBV4-2 to TRBJ2-2; 7 positions agree with TRBD1. This CDR3 contains 16 residues. V shed 0 bases, J shed 4 bases, and the junction held 5 bases outside the gene matches. The germline CDR1 and CDR2 sequences are LGHNA and YNFKEQ. CDR3: CASSQEGKGATGELFF. The CDR3 DNA reads as TGTGCCAGCAGCCAAGAGGGGAAGGGGGCCACCGGGGAGCTGTTTTTT.